This entry lists 26 T cell receptor beta chains sequenced from one sample in a study of cytomegalovirus exposure and HLA in healthy donors. With 60 Vbeta and 13 Jbeta primers, the PCR was carried out. Libraries were prepared by immunoSEQ multiplex PCR; TCRdb keeps only in-frame clonotypes and omits some of them. The repertoire consists of around 170,000 clones, with 81% occurring once and the leading ten covering 3.5% to 4%. The sequenced sample consisted of PBMCs. The receptors here all came from a man aged 50 to 59 in good health and CMV-seronegative.

The V and J genes are TRBV5-6 and TRBJ2-1; 7 bases are a match to TRBD1. The germline V gene encodes CDR1 SGHDT and CDR2 YYEEEE. Unmatched junction bases numbered 6, after V lost 5 bases and J lost 4 bases. The CDR3 is made up of 14 amino acids. CDR3 nucleotides: TGTGCCAGCAGTTTTGACAGGGTGTACAATGAGCAGTTCTTC. Protein product: CASSFDRVYNEQFF. Filled out from reference TRBV5-6 and TRBJ2-1, the complete variable domain reads DAGVTQSPTHLIKTRGQQVTLRCSPKSGHDTVSWYQQALGQGPQFIFQYYEEEERQRGNFPDRFSGHQFPNYSSELNVNALLLGDSALYLCASSFDRVYNEQFFGPGTRLTVL.

The rearrangement links TRBV4-2 to TRBJ1-5; 7 bases line up with TRBD1. The CDR3 loop spans 16 amino acids. CDR1 is LGHNA and CDR2 is YNFKEQ in the germline V gene. Unmatched junction bases numbered 4, after V lost 0 bases and J lost 2 bases. CDR3 nucleotide sequence: TGTGCCAGCAGCCAAGAAGGGGGCCGGGGCAATCAGCCCCAGCATTTT. It is translated as CASSQEGGRGNQPQHF.

The chain has TRBV30 and TRBJ1-1, with a tentative D call TRBD1 (5 bases). The CDR3 loop spans 12 amino acids. Germline V gives CDR1 GTSNPN, CDR2 SVGIG (reference sequence). The ends were cut back, 4 bases at V and 3 bases at J, with 9 bases in the middle. CDR3 DNA: TGTGCCTGGAACAGACAGTACACTGAAGCTTTCTTT. Encoded protein: CAWNRQYTEAFF.

V is TRBV7-9 and J is TRBJ1-2, with 10 nucleotides matching TRBD1. This CDR3 has 14 residues. V lost 5 bases, J lost 7 bases, and 7 bases stayed unmatched. From germline, CDR1 is SEHNR and CDR2 FQNEAQ (reference sequence). The CDR3 DNA follows: TGTGCCAGCAGCACCGGGACAGGGGAGGGTGGCTACACCTTC. Translating it yields CASSTGTGEGGYTF.

This sequence joins TRBV27 and TRBJ2-6, with TRBD1 matching 9 bases. CDR1 is MNHEY and CDR2 is SMNVEV in the germline V gene (reference sequence). The CDR3 spans 17 residues. V trimming: 3 bases; J trimming: 3 bases; junction bases outside the gene matches: 6. The CDR3 here is CASSLGGGQGGANVLTF. DNA for the CDR3: TGTGCCAGCAGTTTGGGGGGGGGACAGGGTGGGGCCAACGTCCTGACTTTC.

The chain combines TRBV7-9 with TRBJ2-2, with 7 bases identical to TRBD1. Germline lookup yields CDR1 SEHNR and CDR2 FQNEAQ (reference sequence). Trimming at V came to 7 bases and at J to 6 bases, leaving 8 bases not matched to a gene. The CDR3 spans 14 residues. CDR3 DNA sequence: TGTGCCAGCATCACTGGGACAGCCTCCGGGGAGCTGTTTTTT. This sequence encodes CASITGTASGELFF.

The V gene is TRBV9, the J gene TRBJ1-5; no clear D gene. This CDR3 has 13 residues. V was shortened by 4 bases and J by 7 bases, with 12 bases between the two germline ends. The germline V gene encodes CDR1 SGDLS and CDR2 YYNGEE. The CDR3 region is CASSPEGSQPQHF. For the CDR3, the DNA is TGTGCCAGCAGCCCCGAGGGTAGCCAGCCCCAGCATTTT.

J is TRBJ2-7 and V is TRBV30; 11 bases are shared with TRBD1. The CDR3 totals 15 residues. After removal of 3 bases from V and 4 bases from J, the junction contained 8 bases not matched to a gene. Germline CDR1 reads GTSNPN; CDR2 reads SVGIG (reference sequence). The CDR3: CAWSQTGTGGYEQYF. As DNA, the CDR3 is TGTGCCTGGAGCCAAACGGGGACAGGGGGTTACGAGCAGTACTTC. Full variable domain (missing parts from reference TRBV30 and TRBJ2-7): SQTIHQWPATLVQPVGSPLSLECTVEGTSNPNLYWYRQAAGRGLQLLFYSVGIGQISSEVPQNLSASRPQDRQFILSSKKLLLSDSGFYLCAWSQTGTGGYEQYFGPGTRLTVT.

The rearrangement joins TRBV15 to TRBJ2-5, with D maybe TRBD2 (6 bases). The length of the CDR3 is 13 residues. V dropped 8 bases and J dropped 2 bases, with 12 bases sitting between them. CDR1 LNHNV and CDR2 YYDKDF come from the germline V gene (reference sequence). The DNA for the CDR3 is TGTGCCACCTACCAGGGACTTCAAGAGACCCAGTACTTC. It is translated as CATYQGLQETQYF.

This chain links TRBV18 with TRBJ1-1; TRBD1 aligns across 9 bases. This CDR3 spans 20 amino acids. CDR1 and CDR2 (germline): KGHSH, LQKENI. The trim removed 0 bases at V and 0 bases at J, leaving 14 bases unmatched. CDR3 coding DNA: TGTGCCAGCTCACCACCCAGGACAGGGGCGTTACTTAATATGAACACTGAAGCTTTCTTT. As protein: CASSPPRTGALLNMNTEAFF. Together with reference TRBV18 and TRBJ1-1, the CDR3 gives the full variable domain: NAGVMQNPRHLVRRRGQEARLRCSPMKGHSHVYWYRQLPEEGLKFMVYLQKENIIDESGMPKERFSAEFPKEGPSILRIQQVVRGDSAAYFCASSPPRTGALLNMNTEAFFGQGTRLTVV.

The chain combines TRBV10-3 with TRBJ1-1, with 7 bases lining up with TRBD1. The ends lost 6 bases at V and 6 bases at J; junction bases unmatched: 16. CDR3 length: 16 amino acids. Germline CDR1 is ENHRY and CDR2 is SYGVKD. The CDR3 coding sequence is TGTGCCATCAGGAACGGACAGGTGGGGAAGGCGTCTGAAGCTTTCTTT. Translated, it gives CAIRNGQVGKASEAFF.

This sequence joins TRBV5-5 and TRBJ2-6, with D uncertain. CDR1 is SGHKS and CDR2 is YYEKEE in the germline V gene (reference sequence). The CDR3 extends over 13 amino acids. V was pared by 4 bases and J by 0 bases, with 2 bases between. The CDR3 protein is CASSRSGANVLTF. The CDR3 DNA sequence: TGTGCCAGCAGCCGCTCTGGGGCCAACGTCCTGACTTTC. Full variable domain (outside the CDR3, taken from reference TRBV5-5 and TRBJ2-6): DAGVTQSPTHLIKTRGQQVTLRCSPISGHKSVSWYQQVLGQGPQFIFQYYEKEERGRGNFPDRFSARQFPNYSSELNVNALLLGDSALYLCASSRSGANVLTFGAGSRLTVL.

The chain carries TRBV5-1 and TRBJ1-2, with a weak D call TRBD1 (6 bases). Trimming cost V 6 bases and J 8 bases, with 23 bases left between them. There are 15 residues in the CDR3. CDR1 is SGHRS and CDR2 is YFSETQ in the germline V gene. This CDR3 is CASMPFTGRRQGYTF. CDR3 DNA: TGCGCCAGCATGCCCTTTACAGGGCGCAGGCAGGGCTACACCTTC.

This sequence joins TRBV6-1 and TRBJ1-6; no clear D gene. CDR3 length equals 14 residues. Trimming removed 4 bases from V and 4 bases from J, with 8 bases in between. Germline loops: CDR1 MNHNS, CDR2 SASEGT. This CDR3 is CASSVREYNSPLHF. The CDR3 bases are TGTGCCAGCAGTGTACGGGAGTATAATTCACCCCTCCACTTT.

This chain uses TRBV27 with TRBJ2-1; a weak D match, TRBD2 (7 bases). The CDR3 runs to 15 residues. The germline V and J ends were trimmed by 5 bases and 7 bases, with 18 bases remaining between them. CDR1 is MNHEY and CDR2 is SMNVEV in the germline V gene (reference sequence). The CDR3 loop reads CASSPLRGGLNEQFF. The CDR3 DNA sequence: TGTGCCAGCAGTCCATTAAGGGGGGGCCTGAATGAGCAGTTCTTC.

The rearrangement links TRBV18 to TRBJ2-1; a possible D gene is TRBD1 (5 bases). The germline V and J ends were trimmed by 1 base and 8 bases, with 6 bases remaining between them. The CDR3 spans 12 residues. Germline CDR1 is KGHSH and CDR2 is LQKENI. DNA of the CDR3: TGTGCCAGCTCACCACGACAGTATGAGCAGTTCTTC. The encoded protein is CASSPRQYEQFF.

This clone was picked up one time. The chain links TRBV7-9 to TRBJ1-3; no firm D call. The CDR3 runs 15 residues. V dropped 2 bases and J dropped 4 bases, with 12 bases sitting between them. Germline-derived CDR1 and CDR2 are SEHNR and FQNEAQ (reference sequence). In nucleotides, the CDR3 is TGTGCCAGCAGCTTATTCGAATTGGCCGGAAACACCATATATTTT. This gives the protein CASSLFELAGNTIYF.

The chain recombines TRBV27 with TRBJ2-5; D possibly corresponds to TRBD2 (5 bases). Germline V lookup: CDR1 MNHEY, CDR2 SMNVEV (reference sequence). This CDR3 is 13 amino acids long. Between the trimmed V and J ends, which lost 3 bases and 1 base, there was a span of 6 bases. Written as DNA, the CDR3 is TGTGCCAGCAGTTTGAGGGCCCAAGAGACCCAGTACTTC. This sequence encodes CASSLRAQETQYF.

V and J are TRBV19 and TRBJ1-2; tentatively, D is TRBD1 (5 bases). In germline, CDR1 is LNHDA, CDR2 SQIVND (reference sequence). The CDR3 totals 13 residues. The ends were cut back, 5 bases at V and 8 bases at J, with 15 bases in the middle. CDR3 region: CASSALPGGGYTF. The CDR3 nucleotides read TGTGCCAGTAGTGCCCTCCCGGGGGGGGGCTACACCTTC.

V gene TRBV10-3 combines with J gene TRBJ1-2; the D gene is possibly TRBD1 (5 bases). Germline V CDR1 and CDR2: ENHRY, SYGVKD. The V gene lost 7 bases and the J gene lost 4 bases, with 13 bases spanning the gap. This CDR3 contains 13 residues. CDR3 region: CAITPAGAYGYTF. In DNA, the CDR3 is TGTGCCATCACCCCCGCTGGGGCCTATGGCTACACCTTC.

The V and J genes are TRBV6-1 and TRBJ1-4; 7 bases match TRBD1. Germline CDR1 MNHNS, CDR2 SASEGT. The CDR3 is made up of 15 amino acids. The trim removed 5 bases at V and 7 bases at J, leaving 10 bases unmatched. The CDR3 loop reads CASSLSTGRREKLFF. In DNA form, the CDR3 reads TGTGCCAGCAGTCTCTCGACAGGGCGGCGTGAAAAACTGTTTTTT.

V is TRBV6-5 and J is TRBJ1-2; D may be TRBD1 (6 bases). The CDR3 is made up of 15 amino acids. V was clipped by 0 bases and J by 7 bases, with 15 bases between them. The V gene's germline CDR1 is MNHEY and CDR2 SVGAGI. CDR3 nucleotides: TGTGCCAGCAGTTACTCGTTTGGTGTACAGGGTGGCTACACCTTC. Protein sequence: CASSYSFGVQGGYTF.

This clone appeared a single time. This chain links TRBV11-2 with TRBJ1-1; D is possibly TRBD1 (6 bases). CDR3 size: 13 residues. V was trimmed by 6 bases and J by 0 bases, leaving 8 bases between them. Germline V gene sequence: CDR1 SGHAT, CDR2 FQNNGV. CDR3 in amino acids: CASSRQVNTEAFF. The CDR3, as DNA: TGTGCCAGCAGTCGACAGGTGAACACTGAAGCTTTCTTT. Full variable domain (rest looked up from reference TRBV11-2 and TRBJ1-1): EAGVAQSPRYKIIEKRQSVAFWCNPISGHATLYWYQQILGQGPKLLIQFQNNGVVDDSQLPKDRFSAERLKGVDSTLKIQPAKLEDSAVYLCASSRQVNTEAFFGQGTRLTVV.

The table lists this clone with a few counts. The genes are TRBV5-4 and TRBJ1-6; a possible D gene is TRBD1 (6 bases). Germline assignment: CDR1 SGHNT and CDR2 YYREEE (reference sequence). The germline V and J ends were trimmed by 2 bases and 11 bases, with 11 bases remaining between them. This CDR3 spans 13 amino acids. The CDR3 DNA follows: TGTGCCAGCAGCTTTCAGGGGCGCACACCCCTCCACTTT. Translated, it gives CASSFQGRTPLHF. Variable domain in full (rest from reference TRBV5-4 and TRBJ1-6): ETGVTQSPTHLIKTRGQQVTLRCSSQSGHNTVSWYQQALGQGPQFIFQYYREEENGRGNFPPRFSGLQFPNYSSELNVNALELDDSALYLCASSFQGRTPLHFGNGTRLTVT.

CDR3 loop: CASSRQVRRTEAFF. The CDR3 DNA sequence: TGTGCCAGCAGTAGACAGGTGAGACGCACTGAAGCTTTCTTT. The chain recombines TRBV6-5 with TRBJ1-1, with a weak D call TRBD1 (6 bases). This CDR3 contains 14 residues. The germline V gene has CDR1 MNHEY and CDR2 SVGAGI. V was pared by 5 bases and J by 4 bases, with 14 bases between.

This clone was counted a single time. The chain carries TRBV5-1 and TRBJ2-5; no firm D call. V was cut by 0 bases and J by 4 bases, with 16 bases left in between. This CDR3 region has 16 residues. Germline lookup yields CDR1 SGHRS and CDR2 YFSETQ. The DNA for the CDR3 is TGCGCCAGCAGCTTGGCCGATTCTACCCTCGGAGAGACCCAGTACTTC. Residues: CASSLADSTLGETQYF.